The 25 T cell receptor beta chains below were found in one sample sequenced in a study of post-analysis software for immune sequencing data. TCR beta libraries were prepared from cDNA with unique molecular identifiers. TCRdb fed the PCR reads into MiXCR, producing one record per CDR3 protein. The profile covers fewer than 850,000 distinct CDR3 sequences, with roughly 27% appearing a single time and roughly 0.53% taken by the ten largest. Study-wide points: Elevated frequency relative to controls characterized several TRBV segments in patients, TRBV5-6, TRBV5-1 and TRBV20-1 among them.

No cognate antigen is known for these TCRs. The material sequenced was blood. These receptors originate from a girl between 5 and 17 years old with multiple sclerosis.

The sample holds a few counts of this clonotype. The rearrangement links TRBV7-9 to TRBJ2-1; 8 bases fit TRBD2. This CDR3 spans 13 amino acids. Losses at the gene ends were 4 bases for V and 8 bases for J; bases not matched to a gene: 4. Germline lookup yields CDR1 SEHNR and CDR2 FQNEAQ (reference sequence). CDR3 region: CASSSVGGDEQFF. The DNA of the CDR3 is TGTGCCAGCAGCTCAGTCGGGGGGGATGAGCAGTTCTTC.

The CDR3 DNA follows: TGTGCCACCATACCGGCAGGGTCAGCTCAGCCCCAGCATTTT. Its translation: CATIPAGSAQPQHF. The chain couples TRBV12-3 or TRBV12-4 to TRBJ1-5; D possibly corresponds to TRBD1 (5 bases). The CDR3 is 14 amino acids. Trimming took off 10 bases at V and 6 bases at J, with 19 bases between the two ends.

The V gene is TRBV18, the J gene TRBJ1-5, with D perhaps matching TRBD1 (5 bases). V lost 6 bases and J lost 5, with 11 bases in between. This CDR3 comprises 13 residues. Germline CDR1 reads KGHSH; CDR2 reads LQKENI. CDR3 sequence reads: CASSPQTDQPQHF. The CDR3 DNA reads as TGTGCCAGCTCCCCCCAGACAGATCAGCCCCAGCATTTT.

This chain links TRBV7-2 with TRBJ2-7, with 9 bases lining up with TRBD1. V gave up 10 bases and J gave up 6 bases; unmatched junction bases: 10. The length of the CDR3 is 13 residues. CDR1 and CDR2 (germline): SGHTA, FQGNSA. CDR3 loop: CATGTGMFSEQYF. The DNA for the CDR3 is TGTGCCACCGGGACAGGGATGTTTTCCGAGCAGTACTTC.

The CDR3 here is CASRYHGIQYF. CDR3 DNA sequence: TGTGCCAGCAGGTACCACGGCATTCAGTACTTC. This rearrangement joins TRBV6-2 or TRBV6-3 to TRBJ2-4; D is unresolved. V lost 6 bases, J lost 9 bases, and 9 bases lay in between. The CDR3 sequence is 11 residues long. Germline V gene data show CDR1 as MNHEY and CDR2 as SVGEGT.

The V call is TRBV27, the J call TRBJ1-1; D gene unclear. This CDR3 comprises 12 residues. Trimming took 6 bases from V and 11 from J, leaving 16 bases between them. Per the germline V gene, CDR1 is MNHEY and CDR2 is SMNVEV (reference sequence). The CDR3 loop reads CASSSGPGEAFF. The CDR3 coding sequence is TGTGCCAGCAGCTCCGGCCCGGGTGAGGCTTTCTTT.

The genes are TRBV20-1 and TRBJ2-7; the D is unclear. Deletions cut 6 bases from V and 6 bases from J, with 18 bases between. Germline-derived CDR1 and CDR2 are DFQATT and SNEGSKA (reference sequence). The CDR3 length is 13 residues. CDR3 nucleotide sequence: TGCAGTGCCGAAGGAGTTCGGGCCTGCGAGCAGTACTTC. This sequence encodes CSAEGVRACEQYF.

In this sample, this clonotype turned up a few times. The V gene is TRBV7-9, the J gene TRBJ1-1, with D perhaps matching TRBD1 (6 bases). CDR1 is SEHNR and CDR2 is FQNEAQ in the germline V gene (reference sequence). Trimming removed 5 bases at V and 8 bases at J, with 15 bases between. The CDR3 is 13 residues long. The CDR3 coding sequence is TGTGCCAGCAGCCCCAGGGGCACCGAAGAAGCTTTCTTT. Translated, it gives CASSPRGTEEAFF.

The V and J genes are TRBV2 and TRBJ2-3; D is ambiguous. Germline CDR1 reads SNHLY; CDR2 reads FYNNEI. The CDR3 covers 14 residues. The V end lost 4 bases, the J end lost 3 bases, and 11 bases lay between the germline ends. The CDR3 is CASSALRNTDTQYF. The CDR3, as DNA: TGTGCCAGCAGTGCCTTGAGAAATACAGATACGCAGTATTTT.

This clonotype turned up a few times. This chain joins TRBV19 and TRBJ1-2, with D possibly being TRBD1 (6 bases). The CDR3 totals 15 residues. In germline, CDR1 is LNHDA, CDR2 SQIVND (reference sequence). V lost 6 bases and J 2 bases, leaving 16 bases between the germline ends. The CDR3 loop reads CASSDPHDRNYGYTF. For the CDR3, the DNA is TGTGCCAGTAGCGACCCACACGACAGGAACTATGGCTACACCTTC.

The chain combines TRBV5-1 with TRBJ1-2, with no clear D. The CDR3 is 13 residues long. Per germline, CDR1 SGHRS and CDR2 YFSETQ. Trimming took 4 bases from V and 6 from J, leaving 13 bases between them. CDR3 sequence (DNA): TGCGCCAGCAGCGCGGACGGGCAAGATGGCTACACCTTC. It codes for CASSADGQDGYTF.

This rearrangement joins TRBV20-1 to TRBJ2-3, with 7 bases aligning to TRBD2. V trimming: 3 bases; J trimming: 7 bases; junction bases outside the gene matches: 13. This CDR3 spans 15 amino acids. CDR1 DFQATT and CDR2 SNEGSKA come from the germline V gene (reference sequence). CDR3 in amino acids: CSASPPREGHYTQYF. The DNA of the CDR3 is TGCAGTGCTAGTCCTCCCAGGGAGGGTCACTATACGCAGTATTTT.

The CDR3 coding sequence is TGCAGTGCTCCGTGGGGGGTTTCCTACAATGAGCAGTTCTTC. Protein product: CSAPWGVSYNEQFF. The chain combines TRBV20-1 with TRBJ2-1; tentative D call: TRBD2 (6 bases). The germline V gene has CDR1 DFQATT and CDR2 SNEGSKA (reference sequence). The CDR3 is 14 amino acids. V lost 5 bases to trimming and J lost 1 base, with 12 bases between them.

This clonotype appeared a few times. CDR3 bases: TGTGCCATAAGGGACAGGGTAGCAGATACGCAGTATTTT. Protein product: CAIRDRVADTQYF. The genes are TRBV10-3 and TRBJ2-3; 9 bases agree with TRBD1. Per germline, CDR1 ENHRY and CDR2 SYGVKD. V lost 9 bases, J lost 4 bases, and 5 bases stayed unmatched. This CDR3 region has 13 residues.

The chain recombines TRBV7-9 with TRBJ2-1, with D perhaps TRBD2 (6 bases). The CDR3 is 15 residues long. Germline CDR1 reads SEHNR; CDR2 reads FQNEAQ (reference sequence). V gave up 3 bases and J gave up 9 bases, with 18 bases separating them. CDR3 bases: TGTGCCAGCAGCTTGCCCGGGGGAAGACGGGGTGAGCAGTTCTTC. This codes for CASSLPGGRRGEQFF.

This clonotype was counted between two and nine times. The J gene is TRBJ1-2, the V gene TRBV6-5; 7 bases agree with TRBD1. Trimming took 5 bases from V and 10 from J; bases not matched to a gene: 10. The germline gives CDR1 MNHEY, CDR2 SVGAGI. The CDR3 totals 13 residues. The CDR3 coding sequence is TGTGCCAGCAGTGGGGACAGTGGATTTGCCTACACCTTC. It yields the protein CASSGDSGFAYTF.

This clonotype occurred a few times. This chain links TRBV20-1 with TRBJ2-3, with D perhaps being TRBD1 or TRBD2 (5 bases each). The germline CDR1 and CDR2 sequences are DFQATT and SNEGSKA (reference sequence). V lost 4 bases and J lost 6, with 11 bases in between. The CDR3 is 12 amino acids. The CDR3 nucleotides are TGCAGTGCTAACTCCAGGGACGATACGCAGTATTTT. This translates into CSANSRDDTQYF.

The rearrangement uses TRBV6-6 and TRBJ2-7; 8 nucleotides agree with TRBD2. With V trimmed by 6 bases and J by 2 bases, 3 bases remained unmatched. Germline assignment: CDR1 MNHNY and CDR2 SVGAGI (reference sequence). The CDR3 has 13 amino acids. The DNA for the CDR3 is TGTGCCAGCAGGACGGGAGGGCCCTACGAGCAGTACTTC. This sequence encodes CASRTGGPYEQYF.

This clonotype has just a few counts. The V gene is TRBV20-1, the J gene TRBJ1-5; 9 nucleotides match TRBD1. The CDR3 runs 14 residues. With 6 bases clipped from V and 6 bases from J, the junction kept 9 bases outside the gene matches. Germline V lookup: CDR1 DFQATT, CDR2 SNEGSKA (reference sequence). This chain's CDR3 is CSAGRGQGSQPQHF. CDR3 DNA: TGCAGTGCGGGTCGAGGACAGGGGAGTCAGCCCCAGCATTTT.

This clonotype has at least ten counts. The chain joins TRBV20-1 to TRBJ2-3; tentatively, D is TRBD2 (6 bases). This CDR3 spans 15 amino acids. Germline CDR1 DFQATT, CDR2 SNEGSKA (reference sequence). Trimming took off 6 bases at V and 4 bases at J, with 20 bases between the two ends. DNA of the CDR3: TGCAGTGCCGAGAACCGGGGGACTGTAGCAGATACGCAGTATTTT. Amino acid sequence: CSAENRGTVADTQYF.

The chain uses TRBV20-1 and TRBJ2-1; perhaps TRBD2 as D (6 bases). V dropped 3 bases and J dropped 3 bases, with 15 bases sitting between them. CDR1 is DFQATT, CDR2 SNEGSKA, per germline (reference sequence). The CDR3 contains 15 residues. The CDR3 sequence: CSASNAGLRYNEQFF. CDR3 nucleotide sequence: TGCAGTGCTAGCAATGCGGGACTTCGCTACAATGAGCAGTTCTTC.

Here the CDR3 DNA reads TGTGCCAGTCCCTCTGGGCCCTATGGCTACACCTTC. Residues: CASPSGPYGYTF. The chain uses TRBV2 and TRBJ1-2, with D unresolved. This CDR3 has 12 residues. V dropped 9 bases and J dropped 4 bases, with 12 bases sitting between them. CDR1 and CDR2 (germline): SNHLY, FYNNEI. Combining the CDR3 with reference TRBV2 and TRBJ1-2 gives the whole variable domain EPEVTQTPSHQVTQMGQEVILRCVPISNHLYFYWYRQILGQKVEFLVSFYNNEISEKSEIFDDQFSVERPDGSNFTLKIRSTKLEDSAMYFCASPSGPYGYTFGSGTRLTVV.

This chain joins TRBV14 and TRBJ1-5; D possibly corresponds to TRBD1 (6 bases). The CDR3 sequence is 13 residues long. Germline V lookup: CDR1 SGHDN, CDR2 FVKESK. V dropped 1 base and J dropped 9 bases, with 10 bases sitting between them. DNA of the CDR3: TGTGCCAGCAGCCAAGGGGGGACAAGGCCCCAGCATTTT. Protein sequence: CASSQGGTRPQHF. Complete variable domain (other parts from reference TRBV14 and TRBJ1-5): EAGVTQFPSHSVIEKGQTVTLRCDPISGHDNLYWYRRVMGKEIKFLLHFVKESKQDESGMPNNRFLAERTGGTYSTLKVQPAELEDSGVYFCASSQGGTRPQHFGDGTRLSIL.

In this sample, this clonotype turned up a few times. The chain combines TRBV10-3 with TRBJ2-3; 8 bases are shared with TRBD2. The V and J ends lost 10 bases and 1 base, in that order; junction bases with no gene match: 10. The CDR3 covers 15 residues. CDR1 is ENHRY, CDR2 SYGVKD, per germline. The CDR3 region has the DNA TGTGCCACCGAGAGGATTAGCGGGGGCACAGATACGCAGTATTTT. As protein: CATERISGGTDTQYF.

This CDR3 reads CSASGSSEGQYF. CDR3 in DNA: TGCAGTGCTTCTGGGTCCTCCGAGGGGCAGTATTTT. This chain links TRBV20-1 with TRBJ2-3, with D perhaps matching TRBD2 (5 bases). The V end lost 5 bases, the J end lost 11 bases, and 17 bases lay between the germline ends. Germline CDR1 and CDR2: DFQATT and SNEGSKA (reference sequence). CDR3 size: 12 residues.